This T cell receptor (beta chain) was captured by sequencing in a study of T cell responses to AZD1222 COVID-19 vaccine. Comments on this clone: Its matching antigen is unknown.

Clones were sequenced by immunoSEQ multiplex PCR, and TCRdb holds only the in-frame ones, with some missing. The sample lists around 100,000 clones, about 87% seen once, with about 16% in the top ten. Study findings and constraints: A mostly white British donor set with more females was recruited, and clonal diversity was possibly underestimated. None of the repertoires were sampled until the peak T cell response had passed.

The source is an adult in good health. Source: peripheral blood, taken on day 0 of AZD1222 vaccination.

CDR3: CASSSFPPGQGAYEQYF. The CDR3 nucleotides read TGTGCCAGCAGCTCCTTCCCCCCGGGACAGGGGGCCTACGAGCAGTACTTC. The chain has TRBV7-8 and TRBJ2-7; 11 nucleotides match TRBD1. The V segment lost 4 bases and the J segment 2 bases; nucleotides outside the gene matches: 10. Germline V gene lookup returns CDR1 SGHVS and CDR2 FQNEAQ. The CDR3 extends over 17 amino acids.